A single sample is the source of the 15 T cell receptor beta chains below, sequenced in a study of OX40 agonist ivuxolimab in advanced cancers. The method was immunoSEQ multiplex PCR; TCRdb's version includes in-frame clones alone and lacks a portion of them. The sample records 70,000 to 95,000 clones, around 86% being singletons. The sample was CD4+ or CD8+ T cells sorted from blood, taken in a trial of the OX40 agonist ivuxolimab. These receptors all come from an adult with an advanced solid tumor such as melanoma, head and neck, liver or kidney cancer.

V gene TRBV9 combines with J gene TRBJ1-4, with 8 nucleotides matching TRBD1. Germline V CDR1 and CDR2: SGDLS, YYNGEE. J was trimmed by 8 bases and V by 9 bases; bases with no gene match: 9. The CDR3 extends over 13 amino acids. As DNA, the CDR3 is TGTGCCATCAGAGGACAGGGAAGGGAAAAACTGTTTTTT. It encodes CAIRGQGREKLFF.

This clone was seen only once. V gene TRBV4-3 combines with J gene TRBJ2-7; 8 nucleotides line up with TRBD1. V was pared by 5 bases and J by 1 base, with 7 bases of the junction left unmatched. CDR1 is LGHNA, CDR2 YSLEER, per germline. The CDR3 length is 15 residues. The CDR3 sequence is CASSGGQGGSYEQYF. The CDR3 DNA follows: TGCGCCAGCAGCGGCGGACAGGGTGGTTCCTACGAGCAGTACTTC.

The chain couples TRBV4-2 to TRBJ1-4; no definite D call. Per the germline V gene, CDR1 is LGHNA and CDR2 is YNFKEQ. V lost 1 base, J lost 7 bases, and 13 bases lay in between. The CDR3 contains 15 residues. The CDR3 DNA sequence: TGTGCCAGCAGCCAAGCCTCGGGGATAGGTGAAAAACTGTTTTTT. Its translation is CASSQASGIGEKLFF.

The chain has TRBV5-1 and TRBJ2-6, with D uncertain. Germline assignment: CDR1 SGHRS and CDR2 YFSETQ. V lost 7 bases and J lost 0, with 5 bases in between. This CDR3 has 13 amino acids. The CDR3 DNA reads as TGCGCCAGCCAGAGCTCTGGGGCCAACGTCCTGACTTTC. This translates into CASQSSGANVLTF.

The CDR3 DNA reads TGCGCCAGCAGCTTTGAAGGGTTGGGGTACAATGAGCAGTTCTTC. This sequence encodes CASSFEGLGYNEQFF. This sequence joins TRBV5-1 and TRBJ2-1; D ambiguous. V lost 2 bases to trimming and J lost 4 bases, with 13 bases between them. The CDR3 loop spans 15 amino acids. Germline V lookup: CDR1 SGHRS, CDR2 YFSETQ.

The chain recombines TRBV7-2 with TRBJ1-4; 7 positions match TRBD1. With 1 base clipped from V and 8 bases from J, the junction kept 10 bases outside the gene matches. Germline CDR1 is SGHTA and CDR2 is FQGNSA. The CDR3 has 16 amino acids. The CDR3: CASSLDHRGRWEKLFF. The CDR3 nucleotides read TGTGCCAGCAGCTTAGACCACAGGGGAAGGTGGGAAAAACTGTTTTTT.

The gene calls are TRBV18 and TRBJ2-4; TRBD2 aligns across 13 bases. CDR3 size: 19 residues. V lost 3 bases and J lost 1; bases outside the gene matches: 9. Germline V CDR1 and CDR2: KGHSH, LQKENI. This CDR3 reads CASSPRGLAGSTAKNIQYF. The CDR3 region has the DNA TGTGCCAGCTCACCCAGGGGACTAGCGGGAAGTACGGCCAAAAACATTCAGTACTTC.

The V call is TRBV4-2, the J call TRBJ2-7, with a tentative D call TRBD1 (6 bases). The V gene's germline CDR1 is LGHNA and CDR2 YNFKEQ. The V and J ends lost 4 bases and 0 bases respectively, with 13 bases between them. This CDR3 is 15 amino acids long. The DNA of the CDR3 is TGTGCCAGCAGCCCACACAGGGTTAACTCCTACGAGCAGTACTTC. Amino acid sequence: CASSPHRVNSYEQYF.

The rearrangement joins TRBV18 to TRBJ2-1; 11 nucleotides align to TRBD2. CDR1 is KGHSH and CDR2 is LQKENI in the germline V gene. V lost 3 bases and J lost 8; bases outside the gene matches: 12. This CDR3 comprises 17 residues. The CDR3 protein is CASSPPTTSGSFYEQFF. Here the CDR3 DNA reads TGTGCCAGCTCACCGCCGACCACTAGCGGGAGTTTTTATGAGCAGTTCTTC.

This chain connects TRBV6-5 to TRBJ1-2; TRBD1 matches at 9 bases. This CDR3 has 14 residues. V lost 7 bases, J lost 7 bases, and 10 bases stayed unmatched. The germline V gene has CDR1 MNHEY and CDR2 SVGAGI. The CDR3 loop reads CASKEDRGLRGYTF. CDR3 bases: TGTGCCAGCAAGGAGGACAGGGGTCTTCGTGGCTACACCTTC.

CDR3 residues: CASRGLLGTEKLFF. In nucleotides, the CDR3 is TGTGCCAGCAGGGGTCTCTTGGGGACTGAAAAACTGTTTTTT. The rearrangement uses TRBV28 and TRBJ1-4; D is possibly TRBD1 (5 bases). Trimming removed 6 bases from V and 7 bases from J, with 15 bases in between. The CDR3 has 14 residues. CDR1 and CDR2 (germline): MDHEN, SYDVKM. Full variable domain (outside the CDR3, taken from reference TRBV28 and TRBJ1-4): DVKVTQSSRYLVKRTGEKVFLECVQDMDHENMFWYRQDPGLGLRLIYFSYDVKMKEKGDIPEGYSVSREKKERFSLILESASTNQTSMYLCASRGLLGTEKLFFGSGTQLSVL.

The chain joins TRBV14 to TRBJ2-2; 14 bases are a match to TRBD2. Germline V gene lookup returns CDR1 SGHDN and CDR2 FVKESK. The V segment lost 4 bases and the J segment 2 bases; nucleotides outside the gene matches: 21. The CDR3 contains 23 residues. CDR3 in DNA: TGTGCCAGCAGCCTATCGTCGCTTCTCGGACTAGCGGGAGGCCCTCGTAACACCGGGGAGCTGTTTTTT. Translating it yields CASSLSSLLGLAGGPRNTGELFF.

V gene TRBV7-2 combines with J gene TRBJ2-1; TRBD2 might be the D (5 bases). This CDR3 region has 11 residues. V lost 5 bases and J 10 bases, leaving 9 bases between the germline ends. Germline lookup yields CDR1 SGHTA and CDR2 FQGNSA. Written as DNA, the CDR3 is TGTGCCAGCAGCGTTAGGGAGGAGCAGTTCTTC. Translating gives CASSVREEQFF.

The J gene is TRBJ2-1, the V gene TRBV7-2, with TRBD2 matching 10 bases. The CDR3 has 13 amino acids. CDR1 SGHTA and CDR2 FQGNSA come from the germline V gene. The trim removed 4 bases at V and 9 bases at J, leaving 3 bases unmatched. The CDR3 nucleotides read TGTGCCAGCAGCTCTTGGACTAGCGGTGAGCAGTTCTTC. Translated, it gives CASSSWTSGEQFF.

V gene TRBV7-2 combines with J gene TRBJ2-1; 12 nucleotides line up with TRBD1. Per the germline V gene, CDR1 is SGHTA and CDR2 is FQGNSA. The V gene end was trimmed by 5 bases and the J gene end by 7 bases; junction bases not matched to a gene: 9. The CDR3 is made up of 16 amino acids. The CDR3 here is CASSPMGQGAFNEQFF. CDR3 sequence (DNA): TGTGCCAGCAGCCCAATGGGACAGGGGGCTTTTAATGAGCAGTTCTTC.